The 30 T cell receptor beta chains reported below all come from one sample, sequenced in a study of cytomegalovirus exposure and HLA in healthy donors. Primers for the PCR totalled 60 Vbeta and 13 Jbeta. Method: immunoSEQ multiplex PCR; TCRdb's copy keeps in-frame clones and lacks some. The sample spans 200,000 to 250,000 clones; the ten largest clones claim less than 1%. Sample: PBMCs. These receptors were collected from a woman younger than 45 in good health and CMV-seropositive.

The genes are TRBV9 and TRBJ1-4; D gene unclear. This CDR3 is 14 amino acids long. Trimming shortened V by 0 bases and J by 5 bases, and 8 bases separated the two germline ends. The germline gives CDR1 SGDLS, CDR2 YYNGEE. The CDR3 DNA is TGTGCCAGCAGCGTAGACCAGGTCAATGAAAAACTGTTTTTT. Protein sequence: CASSVDQVNEKLFF.

The J gene is TRBJ2-7, the V gene TRBV6-6, with 9 bases fitting TRBD1. CDR3 length: 16 amino acids. Germline V CDR1 and CDR2: MNHNY, SVGAGI (reference sequence). Losses at the gene ends were 4 bases for V and 6 bases for J; bases not matched to a gene: 13. The CDR3 reads CASSSHLQGAVSEQYF. The DNA of the CDR3 is TGTGCCAGCAGTTCTCACCTACAGGGGGCTGTCTCCGAGCAGTACTTC.

The rearrangement links TRBV5-1 to TRBJ1-4; perhaps TRBD1 as D (5 bases). The germline V gene encodes CDR1 SGHRS and CDR2 YFSETQ. Trimming cost V 0 bases and J 1 base, with 10 bases left between them. The CDR3 is 16 residues long. CDR3 amino acids: CASSLGQYLTNEKLFF. The CDR3 bases are TGCGCCAGCAGCTTGGGACAGTATTTAACTAATGAAAAACTGTTTTTT.

The chain combines TRBV19 with TRBJ1-3, with 8 bases fitting TRBD1. V lost 2 bases and J lost 2; bases outside the gene matches: 5. Germline V gene data show CDR1 as LNHDA and CDR2 as SQIVND (reference sequence). The CDR3 extends over 16 amino acids. CDR3 DNA: TGTGCCAGTAGTATATACTCAGGGGGCACTGGAAACACCATATATTTT. Amino acids: CASSIYSGGTGNTIYF.

Concerning this clone itself: One end of the junction varies from germline; a read error may be responsible. The genes are TRBV7-2 and TRBJ1-2; D remains unclear. Germline assignment: CDR1 SGHTA and CDR2 FQGNSA. The CDR3 contains 15 residues. The CDR3 spells CASSLGQEANYGNTF. Written as DNA, the CDR3 is TGTGCCAGCAGCCTCGGGCAGGAGGCTAACTATGGCAACACCTTC.

The V and J genes are TRBV2 and TRBJ1-2; D unclear. Germline V CDR1 and CDR2: SNHLY, FYNNEI. The CDR3 has 13 amino acids. The V and J ends lost 6 bases and 6 bases respectively, with 14 bases between them. In DNA, the CDR3 is TGTGCCAGCAGCGGGAATGCCCCGCATGGCTACACCTTC. Residues: CASSGNAPHGYTF.

V is TRBV28 and J is TRBJ1-2; 7 bases map to TRBD1. This CDR3 contains 16 residues. Trimming removed 6 bases from V and 5 bases from J; junction bases left unmatched: 15. Germline assignment: CDR1 MDHEN and CDR2 SYDVKM. The chain's CDR3 is CASSFPRRGLGYGYTF. DNA for the CDR3: TGTGCCAGCAGCTTCCCTCGTAGGGGGCTAGGTTATGGCTACACCTTC.

The chain has TRBV7-2 and TRBJ2-7, with no clear D. There are 11 residues in the CDR3. V shed 5 bases and J shed 5 bases, with 7 bases lying between them. Germline V lookup: CDR1 SGHTA, CDR2 FQGNSA. CDR3 DNA: TGTGCCAGCAGCAACTTCGACGAGCAGTACTTC. Translation: CASSNFDEQYF.

The V call is TRBV7-9, the J call TRBJ2-2; the match to TRBD1 covers 10 bases. The ends lost 7 bases at V and 8 bases at J; junction bases unmatched: 13. CDR3 size: 16 residues. Germline V CDR1 and CDR2: SEHNR, FQNEAQ (reference sequence). CDR3 region: CASTPADRGEVGELFF. The CDR3 DNA sequence: TGTGCCAGCACCCCCGCGGACAGGGGGGAAGTAGGGGAGCTGTTTTTT.

The genes are TRBV2 and TRBJ1-1, with D uncertain. The CDR3 is 15 amino acids. V lost 6 bases and J lost 1, with 15 bases in between. Germline-derived CDR1 and CDR2 are SNHLY and FYNNEI. CDR3 region: CASRDNPGRNTEAFF. The DNA of the CDR3 is TGTGCCAGCAGAGATAACCCGGGGAGGAACACTGAAGCTTTCTTT.

CDR3 in amino acids: CASRSGYNEQFF. CDR3 nucleotide sequence: TGTGCCAGCAGAAGCGGTTACAATGAGCAGTTCTTC. J is TRBJ2-1 and V is TRBV6-5, with TRBD2 as a possible D gene (5 bases). CDR1 and CDR2 (germline): MNHEY, SVGAGI. V was pared by 6 bases and J by 4 bases, with 7 bases between. The CDR3 runs 12 residues.

The chain couples TRBV19 to TRBJ2-5; 15 bases fit TRBD2. Germline values: CDR1 LNHDA, CDR2 SQIVND (reference sequence). This CDR3 has 15 residues. V lost 3 bases and J lost 5; bases outside the gene matches: 1. In nucleotides, the CDR3 is TGTGCCAGTAGTATCGGACTAGCGGGGGGGGAGACCCAGTACTTC. It translates to CASSIGLAGGETQYF.

This sequence joins TRBV5-1 and TRBJ2-1, with 12 bases fitting TRBD2. J was trimmed by 7 bases and V by 0 bases; bases with no gene match: 14. The CDR3 is made up of 19 amino acids. Germline assignment: CDR1 SGHRS and CDR2 YFSETQ. CDR3 nucleotides: TGCGCCAGCAGCTTGGAATGGAGGACTAGCGGGGATTCCGAGAATGAGCAGTTCTTC. Translating gives CASSLEWRTSGDSENEQFF.

The V gene is TRBV19, the J gene TRBJ2-7; D might be TRBD2 (6 bases). Germline V gene lookup returns CDR1 LNHDA and CDR2 SQIVND (reference sequence). The V and J ends lost 5 bases and 3 bases respectively, with 11 bases between them. This CDR3 spans 13 amino acids. The CDR3 region is CASSAGLYYEQYF. CDR3 coding DNA: TGTGCCAGTAGTGCGGGACTTTACTACGAGCAGTACTTC.

V gene TRBV11-2 combines with J gene TRBJ2-7; D is possibly TRBD2 (6 bases). In germline, CDR1 is SGHAT, CDR2 FQNNGV. Deletions cut 5 bases from V and 4 bases from J, with 18 bases between. This CDR3 region has 15 residues. Written as DNA, the CDR3 is TGTGCCAGCAGCCCAAGTGGAGGGGCGTGGTACGAGCAGTACTTC. It specifies CASSPSGGAWYEQYF.

The J gene is TRBJ1-4, the V gene TRBV5-1; D possibly corresponds to TRBD1 (5 bases). This CDR3 spans 14 amino acids. Trimming left V 6 bases short and J 2 bases short, with 11 bases between. In germline, CDR1 is SGHRS, CDR2 YFSETQ. CDR3 nucleotide sequence: TGCGCCAGCAACCCCGGGACTACTAATGAAAAACTGTTTTTT. It encodes CASNPGTTNEKLFF.

The rearrangement uses TRBV7-2 and TRBJ1-1; 10 bases map to TRBD1. The CDR3 totals 18 residues. Germline V gene data show CDR1 as SGHTA and CDR2 as FQGNSA. V shed 2 bases, J shed 0 bases, and the junction held 9 bases outside the gene matches. DNA for the CDR3: TGTGCCAGCAGCTTAAGGGCCGGGACAGGGGCCTTGAACACTGAAGCTTTCTTT. It yields the protein CASSLRAGTGALNTEAFF.

The chain combines TRBV11-2 with TRBJ1-1; no definite D call. This CDR3 is 12 amino acids long. Per the germline V gene, CDR1 is SGHAT and CDR2 is FQNNGV. V lost 8 bases and J 6 bases, leaving 13 bases between the germline ends. CDR3 in amino acids: CASGVRRAEAFF. As DNA, the CDR3 is TGTGCCAGCGGGGTAAGGAGGGCTGAAGCTTTCTTT.

The genes are TRBV6-1 and TRBJ1-1; TRBD1 is a possible D gene (5 bases). The CDR3 extends over 12 amino acids. From germline, CDR1 is MNHNS and CDR2 SASEGT. Trimming cost V 7 bases and J 5 bases, with 11 bases left between them. Here the CDR3 DNA reads TGTGCCAGCATCGCAGGGTATACTGAAGCTTTCTTT. This codes for CASIAGYTEAFF.

The chain has TRBV5-1 and TRBJ2-5; D is ambiguous. The germline V and J ends were trimmed by 0 bases and 5 bases, with 5 bases remaining between them. Germline V lookup: CDR1 SGHRS, CDR2 YFSETQ. The CDR3 is 12 amino acids. The CDR3 loop reads CASSLALETQYF. The CDR3 bases are TGCGCCAGCAGCTTGGCCCTCGAGACCCAGTACTTC.

The rearrangement links TRBV5-1 to TRBJ1-1; D call uncertain. Trimming shortened V by 3 bases and J by 6 bases, and 15 bases separated the two germline ends. Germline V CDR1 and CDR2: SGHRS, YFSETQ. CDR3 length: 14 amino acids. The CDR3 region has the DNA TGCGCCAGCAGCTCCACGGGAGTGAGGGCTGAAGCTTTCTTT. Translation gives CASSSTGVRAEAFF.

J is TRBJ2-2 and V is TRBV27, with D perhaps matching TRBD1 (5 bases). The CDR3 is 16 residues long. V was pared by 3 bases and J by 1 base, with 12 bases between. Germline V gives CDR1 MNHEY, CDR2 SMNVEV (reference sequence). DNA of the CDR3: TGTGCCAGCAGTTTCGTGGGGCGGCTGAACACCGGGGAGCTGTTTTTT. Encoded protein: CASSFVGRLNTGELFF.

V is TRBV10-1 and J is TRBJ1-1, with 10 bases aligning to TRBD1. CDR3 size: 14 residues. Looked up from germline, CDR1 is WNHNN and CDR2 is SYGVQD (reference sequence). V trimming: 6 bases; J trimming: 4 bases; junction bases outside the gene matches: 5. CDR3 amino acids: CASRPGQGSTEAFF. In DNA, the CDR3 is TGCGCCAGCAGACCGGGACAGGGGTCCACTGAAGCTTTCTTT.

The rearrangement joins TRBV28 to TRBJ2-6, with a weak D call TRBD2 (6 bases). V was trimmed by 4 bases and J by 0 bases, leaving 10 bases between them. Germline CDR1 is MDHEN and CDR2 is SYDVKM. The length of the CDR3 is 16 residues. The CDR3 is CASSSHGSSGANVLTF. The CDR3 DNA follows: TGTGCCAGCAGTTCCCACGGGAGCTCTGGGGCCAACGTCCTGACTTTC.

This chain uses TRBV6-6 with TRBJ2-7; 8 bases fit TRBD1. CDR3 length: 15 residues. Germline trimming cut 5 bases from V and 3 bases from J; bases unmatched to any gene: 9. The germline gives CDR1 MNHNY, CDR2 SVGAGI (reference sequence). CDR3 bases: TGTGCCAGCAGTGGCGGGCAGGGGGCTCTCTACGAGCAGTACTTC. It codes for CASSGGQGALYEQYF.

V gene TRBV6-5 combines with J gene TRBJ1-6; D unresolved. CDR1 and CDR2 (germline): MNHEY, SVGAGI. The germline V and J ends were trimmed by 0 bases and 7 bases, with 13 bases remaining between them. The CDR3 loop spans 16 amino acids. The CDR3 DNA reads TGTGCCAGCAGTTACTCGATGGCTCTGGGCAATTCACCCCTCCACTTT. As protein: CASSYSMALGNSPLHF.

The rearrangement joins TRBV29-1 to TRBJ1-1; D is unresolved. Trimming stripped 6 bases from V and 0 bases from J, with 8 bases between. The CDR3 is made up of 12 amino acids. CDR1 is SQVTM and CDR2 is ANQGSEA in the germline V gene. CDR3 amino acids: CSVAKLNTEAFF. CDR3 in DNA: TGCAGCGTGGCCAAACTGAACACTGAAGCTTTCTTT.

The chain has TRBV7-9 and TRBJ1-2; 7 positions match TRBD1. Germline lookup yields CDR1 SEHNR and CDR2 FQNEAQ (reference sequence). This CDR3 has 14 amino acids. V was pared by 5 bases and J by 7 bases, with 10 bases of the junction left unmatched. In DNA form, the CDR3 reads TGTGCCAGCAGCCTGGATCAGGGGGGAACTGGCTACACCTTC. This encodes CASSLDQGGTGYTF.

The chain couples TRBV30 to TRBJ1-2; a possible D gene is TRBD1 (6 bases). V lost 3 bases and J 8 bases, leaving 22 bases between the germline ends. CDR1 GTSNPN and CDR2 SVGIG come from the germline V gene (reference sequence). The CDR3 has 15 residues. CDR3 nucleotides: TGTGCCTGGAGCGCCAAAAAGGACTTTCAGGGGGGCTACACCTTC. Translation: CAWSAKKDFQGGYTF.

In DNA, the CDR3 is TGCGCCAGCAGCCAAGATAACGGGGGCTATGGCTACACCTTC. Amino acids: CASSQDNGGYGYTF. The chain recombines TRBV4-3 with TRBJ1-2, with TRBD1 as a possible D gene (5 bases). CDR1 is LGHNA, CDR2 YSLEER, per germline. CDR3 size: 14 residues. V was cut by 0 bases and J by 4 bases, with 9 bases left in between.